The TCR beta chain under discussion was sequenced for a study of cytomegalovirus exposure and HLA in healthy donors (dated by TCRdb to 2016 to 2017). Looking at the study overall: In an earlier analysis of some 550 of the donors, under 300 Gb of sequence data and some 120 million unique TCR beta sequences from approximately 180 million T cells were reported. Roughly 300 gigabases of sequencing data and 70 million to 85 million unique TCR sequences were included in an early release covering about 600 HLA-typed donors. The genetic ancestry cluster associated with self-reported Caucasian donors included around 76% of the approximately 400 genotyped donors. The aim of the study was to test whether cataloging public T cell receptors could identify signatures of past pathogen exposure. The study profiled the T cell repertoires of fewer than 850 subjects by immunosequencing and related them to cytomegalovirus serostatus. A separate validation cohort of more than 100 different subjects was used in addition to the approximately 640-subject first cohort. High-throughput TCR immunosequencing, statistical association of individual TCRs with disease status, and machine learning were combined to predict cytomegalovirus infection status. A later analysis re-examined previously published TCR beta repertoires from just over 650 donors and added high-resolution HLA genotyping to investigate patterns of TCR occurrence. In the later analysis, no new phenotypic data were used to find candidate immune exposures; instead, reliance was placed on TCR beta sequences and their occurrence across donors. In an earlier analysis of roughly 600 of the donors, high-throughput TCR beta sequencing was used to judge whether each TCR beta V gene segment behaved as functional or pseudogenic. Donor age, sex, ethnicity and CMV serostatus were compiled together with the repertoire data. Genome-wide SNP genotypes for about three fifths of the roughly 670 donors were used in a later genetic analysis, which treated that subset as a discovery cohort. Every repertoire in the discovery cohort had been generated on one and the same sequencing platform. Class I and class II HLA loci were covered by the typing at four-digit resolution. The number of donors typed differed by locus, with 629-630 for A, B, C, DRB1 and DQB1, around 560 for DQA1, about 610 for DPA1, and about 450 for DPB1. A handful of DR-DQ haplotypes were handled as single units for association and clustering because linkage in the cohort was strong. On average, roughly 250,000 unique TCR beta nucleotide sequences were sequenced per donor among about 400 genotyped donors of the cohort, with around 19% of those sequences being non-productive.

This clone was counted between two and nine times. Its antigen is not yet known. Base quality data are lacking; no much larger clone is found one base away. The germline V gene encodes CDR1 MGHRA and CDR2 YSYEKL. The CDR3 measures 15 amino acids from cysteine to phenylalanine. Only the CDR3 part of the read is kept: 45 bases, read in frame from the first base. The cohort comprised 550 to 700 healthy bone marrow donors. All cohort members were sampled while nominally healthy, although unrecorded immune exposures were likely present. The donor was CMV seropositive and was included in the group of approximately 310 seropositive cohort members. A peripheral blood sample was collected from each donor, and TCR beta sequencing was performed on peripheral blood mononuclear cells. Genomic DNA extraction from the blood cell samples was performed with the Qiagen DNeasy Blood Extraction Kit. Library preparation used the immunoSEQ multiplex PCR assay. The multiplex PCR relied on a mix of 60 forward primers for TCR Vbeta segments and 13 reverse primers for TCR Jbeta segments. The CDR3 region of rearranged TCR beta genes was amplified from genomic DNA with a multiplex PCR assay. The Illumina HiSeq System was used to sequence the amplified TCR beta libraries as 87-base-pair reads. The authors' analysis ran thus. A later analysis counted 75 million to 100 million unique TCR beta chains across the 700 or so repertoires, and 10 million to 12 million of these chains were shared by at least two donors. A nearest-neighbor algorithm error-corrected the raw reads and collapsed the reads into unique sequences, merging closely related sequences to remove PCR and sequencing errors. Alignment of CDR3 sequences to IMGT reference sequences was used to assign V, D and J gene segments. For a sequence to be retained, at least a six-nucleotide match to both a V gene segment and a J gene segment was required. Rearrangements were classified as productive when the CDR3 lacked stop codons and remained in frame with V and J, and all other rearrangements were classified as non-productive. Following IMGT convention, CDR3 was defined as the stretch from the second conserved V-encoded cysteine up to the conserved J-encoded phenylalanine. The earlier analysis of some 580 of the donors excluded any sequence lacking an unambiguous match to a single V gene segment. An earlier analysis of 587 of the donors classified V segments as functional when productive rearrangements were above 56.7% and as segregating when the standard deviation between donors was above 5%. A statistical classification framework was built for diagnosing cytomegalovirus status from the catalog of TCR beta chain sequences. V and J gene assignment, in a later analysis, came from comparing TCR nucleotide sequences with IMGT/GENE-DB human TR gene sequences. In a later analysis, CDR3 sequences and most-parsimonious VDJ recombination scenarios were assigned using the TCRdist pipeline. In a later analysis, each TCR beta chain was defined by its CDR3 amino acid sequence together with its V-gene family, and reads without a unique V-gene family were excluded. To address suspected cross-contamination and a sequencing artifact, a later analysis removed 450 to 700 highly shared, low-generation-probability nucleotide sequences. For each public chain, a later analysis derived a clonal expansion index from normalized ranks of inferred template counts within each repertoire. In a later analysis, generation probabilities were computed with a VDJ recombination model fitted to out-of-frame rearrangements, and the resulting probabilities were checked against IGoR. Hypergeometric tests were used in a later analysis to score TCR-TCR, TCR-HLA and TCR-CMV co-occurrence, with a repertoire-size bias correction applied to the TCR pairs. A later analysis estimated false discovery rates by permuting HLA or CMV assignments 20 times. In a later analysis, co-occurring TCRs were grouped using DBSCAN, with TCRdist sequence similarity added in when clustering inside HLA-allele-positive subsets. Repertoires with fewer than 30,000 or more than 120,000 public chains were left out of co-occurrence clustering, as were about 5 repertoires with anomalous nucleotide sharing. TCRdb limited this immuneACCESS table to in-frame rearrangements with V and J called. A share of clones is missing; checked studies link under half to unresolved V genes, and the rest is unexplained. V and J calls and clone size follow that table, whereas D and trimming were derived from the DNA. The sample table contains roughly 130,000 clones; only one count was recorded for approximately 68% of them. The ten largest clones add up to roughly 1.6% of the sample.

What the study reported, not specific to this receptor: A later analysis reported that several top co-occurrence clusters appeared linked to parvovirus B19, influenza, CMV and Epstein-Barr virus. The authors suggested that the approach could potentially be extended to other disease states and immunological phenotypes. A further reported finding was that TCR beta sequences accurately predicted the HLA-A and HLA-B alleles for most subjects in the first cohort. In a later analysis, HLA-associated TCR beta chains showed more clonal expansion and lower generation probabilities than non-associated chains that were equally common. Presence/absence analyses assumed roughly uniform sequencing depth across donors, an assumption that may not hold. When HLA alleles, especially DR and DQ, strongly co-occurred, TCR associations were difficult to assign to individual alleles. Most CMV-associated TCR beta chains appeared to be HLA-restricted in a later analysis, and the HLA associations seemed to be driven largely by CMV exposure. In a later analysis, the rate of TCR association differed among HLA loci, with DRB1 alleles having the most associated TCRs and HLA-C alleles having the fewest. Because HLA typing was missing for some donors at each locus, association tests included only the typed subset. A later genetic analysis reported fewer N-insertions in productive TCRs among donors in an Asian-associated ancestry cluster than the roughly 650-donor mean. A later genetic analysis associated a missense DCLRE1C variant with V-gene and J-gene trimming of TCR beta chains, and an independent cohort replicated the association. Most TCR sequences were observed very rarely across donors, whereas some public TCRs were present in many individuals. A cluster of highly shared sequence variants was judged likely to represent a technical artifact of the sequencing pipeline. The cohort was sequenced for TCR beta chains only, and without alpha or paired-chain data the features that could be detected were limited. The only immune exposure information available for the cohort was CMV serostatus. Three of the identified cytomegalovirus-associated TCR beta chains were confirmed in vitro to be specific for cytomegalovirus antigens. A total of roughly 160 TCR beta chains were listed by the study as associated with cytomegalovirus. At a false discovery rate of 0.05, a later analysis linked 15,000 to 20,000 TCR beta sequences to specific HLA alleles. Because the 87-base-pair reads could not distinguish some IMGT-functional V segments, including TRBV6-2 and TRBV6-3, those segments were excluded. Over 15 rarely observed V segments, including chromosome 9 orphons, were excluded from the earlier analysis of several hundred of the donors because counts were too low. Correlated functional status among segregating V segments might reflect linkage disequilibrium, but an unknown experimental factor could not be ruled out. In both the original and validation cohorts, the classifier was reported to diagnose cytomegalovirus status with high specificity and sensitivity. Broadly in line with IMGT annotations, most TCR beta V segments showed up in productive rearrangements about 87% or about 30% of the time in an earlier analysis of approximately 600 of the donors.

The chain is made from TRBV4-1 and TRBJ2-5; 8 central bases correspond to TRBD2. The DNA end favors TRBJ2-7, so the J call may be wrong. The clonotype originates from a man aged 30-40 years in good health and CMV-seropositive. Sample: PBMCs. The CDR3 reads CASSLGGGESYEQYF. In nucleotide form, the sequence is TGCGCCAGCAGCCTCGGGGGGGGAGAATCCTACGAGCAGTACTTC.